The 21 T cell receptor beta chains in this list originate from one sample, sequenced in a study of blood T cell repertoires in COVID-19. Assay: immunoSEQ multiplex PCR; the TCRdb copy retains only in-frame clones and omits some. The sample includes a few hundred thousand clones, about 81% of them seen just once. Input material: peripheral blood. These TCRs come from a woman older than 75 with COVID-19, enrolled during active disease.

The chain couples TRBV27 to TRBJ1-4; D might be TRBD1 (5 bases). V was shortened by 5 bases and J by 13 bases, with 14 bases between the two germline ends. Germline V lookup: CDR1 MNHEY, CDR2 SMNVEV (reference sequence). The CDR3 loop spans 12 amino acids. The DNA of the CDR3 is TGTGCCAGCAGTAATTTCTACGGGGGACTGTTTTTT. This gives the protein CASSNFYGGLFF.

J is TRBJ1-5 and V is TRBV18, with a tentative D call TRBD1 (5 bases). Germline V gene sequence: CDR1 KGHSH, CDR2 LQKENI. This CDR3 contains 16 residues. V lost 1 base and J lost 7, with 17 bases in between. In DNA form, the CDR3 reads TGTGCCAGCTCACCACAGGGGCCTGCAGGGCAGCAGCCCCAGCATTTT. It translates to CASSPQGPAGQQPQHF.

CDR3 nucleotide sequence: TGTGCCAGCAGCCCCCGGGCAGGGAGGGAGACCCAGTACTTC. It translates to CASSPRAGRETQYF. The chain carries TRBV6-5 and TRBJ2-5; D perhaps matches TRBD2 (6 bases). V gave up 6 bases and J gave up 5 bases, with 16 bases separating them. Germline CDR1 is MNHEY and CDR2 is SVGAGI. The CDR3 consists of 14 residues.

The chain recombines TRBV10-3 with TRBJ1-1; D possibly corresponds to TRBD1 (6 bases). This CDR3 has 13 residues. Trimming cost V 6 bases and J 4 bases, with 12 bases left between them. Looked up from germline, CDR1 is ENHRY and CDR2 is SYGVKD. DNA for the CDR3: TGTGCCATCAGGGGGGCGATGGGCACTGAAGCTTTCTTT. This translates into CAIRGAMGTEAFF.

A single count supports this clone. The chain has TRBV27 and TRBJ2-2, with 11 bases fitting TRBD2. CDR1 and CDR2 (germline): MNHEY, SMNVEV (reference sequence). The CDR3 is made up of 17 amino acids. V gave up 4 bases and J gave up 0 bases; unmatched junction bases: 4. Here the CDR3 reads CASSYRLAGSNTGELFF. CDR3 nucleotides: TGTGCCAGCAGTTATCGACTAGCGGGATCGAACACCGGGGAGCTGTTTTTT.

The rearrangement links TRBV2 to TRBJ1-3, with a possible D match to TRBD1 (5 bases). This CDR3 contains 13 residues. Germline V gene sequence: CDR1 SNHLY, CDR2 FYNNEI. Trimming pared 8 bases from V and 2 bases from J, leaving 10 bases between. Written as DNA, the CDR3 is TGTGCCAGCCAGGCCAGGGCTGGAAACACCATATATTTT. Amino acids: CASQARAGNTIYF.

This chain links TRBV20-1 with TRBJ2-7; D is possibly TRBD1 (5 bases). V lost 5 bases and J 7 bases, leaving 12 bases between the germline ends. This CDR3 comprises 11 residues. Germline assignment: CDR1 DFQATT and CDR2 SNEGSKA (reference sequence). CDR3 in DNA: TGCAGTGCTCAGACAGCCTCGGAGCAGTACTTC. Amino acids: CSAQTASEQYF.

Here the CDR3 reads CASSLESPEAFF. In DNA, the CDR3 is TGTGCCAGCAGCTTAGAGAGTCCTGAAGCTTTCTTT. The rearrangement links TRBV7-9 to TRBJ1-1; D not certain. Deletions cut 1 base from V and 6 bases from J, with 6 bases between. The CDR3 extends over 12 amino acids. Germline-derived CDR1 and CDR2 are SEHNR and FQNEAQ (reference sequence).

The chain uses TRBV11-3 and TRBJ2-1; 8 positions match TRBD2. Trimming at V came to 5 bases and at J to 0 bases, leaving 3 bases not matched to a gene. This CDR3 comprises 15 residues. Germline V lookup: CDR1 SGHNT, CDR2 YENEEA. The CDR3 region is CASSQGTSSYNEQFF. For the CDR3, the DNA is TGTGCCAGCAGCCAGGGGACTAGCTCCTACAATGAGCAGTTCTTC.

The rearrangement links TRBV6-1 to TRBJ1-5; no clear D gene. Deletions cut 1 base from V and 2 bases from J, with 6 bases between. The CDR3 runs 14 residues. Per the germline V gene, CDR1 is MNHNS and CDR2 is SASEGT. The CDR3 DNA sequence: TGTGCCAGCAGTGAAGTGAGTGGCAATCAGCCCCAGCATTTT. The encoded protein is CASSEVSGNQPQHF.

The rearrangement uses TRBV11-2 and TRBJ1-3; no clear D. The V gene's germline CDR1 is SGHAT and CDR2 FQNNGV. The CDR3 is made up of 16 amino acids. Trimming removed 4 bases from V and 2 bases from J, with 15 bases in between. The CDR3 protein is CASSSPTGRAGNTIYF. As DNA, the CDR3 is TGTGCCAGCAGCTCCCCCACGGGGAGGGCTGGAAACACCATATATTTT. The complete variable domain, with remaining parts taken from reference TRBV11-2 and TRBJ1-3, reads EAGVAQSPRYKIIEKRQSVAFWCNPISGHATLYWYQQILGQGPKLLIQFQNNGVVDDSQLPKDRFSAERLKGVDSTLKIQPAKLEDSAVYLCASSSPTGRAGNTIYFGEGSWLTVV.

This chain joins TRBV11-2 and TRBJ2-7; 7 positions match TRBD1. From germline, CDR1 is SGHAT and CDR2 FQNNGV. Losses at the gene ends were 5 bases for V and 4 bases for J; bases not matched to a gene: 5. The CDR3 spans 13 residues. This CDR3 is CASSRSRGYEQYF. The DNA of the CDR3 is TGTGCCAGCAGCCGTAGCAGGGGGTACGAGCAGTACTTC.

The rearrangement uses TRBV6-2 or TRBV6-3 and TRBJ2-1, with a possible D match to TRBD1 (6 bases). Trimming cost V 2 bases and J 7 bases, with 15 bases left between them. The CDR3 has 15 residues. Germline V gene data show CDR1 as MNHEY and CDR2 as SVGEGT. For the CDR3, the DNA is TGTGCCAGCAGTTACCTCCAGGGGTTGTTGAATGAGCAGTTCTTC. Translating it yields CASSYLQGLLNEQFF.

In this sample, this clone turned up a few times. The rearrangement links TRBV4-2 to TRBJ1-5, with TRBD1 identical over 7 bases. The germline CDR1 and CDR2 sequences are LGHNA and YNFKEQ. The CDR3 extends over 17 amino acids. V trimming: 1 base; J trimming: 0 bases; junction bases outside the gene matches: 6. CDR3 sequence (DNA): TGTGCCAGCAGCCAAGCTAGGACAGGTGTTAGCAATCAGCCCCAGCATTTT. As protein: CASSQARTGVSNQPQHF.

The chain uses TRBV6-1 and TRBJ2-5; 7 nucleotides align to TRBD2. The CDR3 has 12 amino acids. The V and J ends lost 6 bases and 12 bases, in that order; junction bases with no gene match: 10. Germline lookup yields CDR1 MNHNS and CDR2 SASEGT. This chain's CDR3 is CASSASGQSEYF. The CDR3 DNA is TGTGCCAGCAGCGCTAGCGGCCAATCCGAGTACTTC.

This chain connects TRBV19 to TRBJ2-7; TRBD2 might be the D (5 bases). V was pared by 3 bases and J by 6 bases, with 12 bases between. Germline V gene data show CDR1 as LNHDA and CDR2 as SQIVND (reference sequence). CDR3 length: 13 residues. This CDR3 is CASSIPGIGEQYF. The CDR3, as DNA: TGTGCCAGTAGTATTCCGGGAATTGGCGAGCAGTACTTC. The full variable domain, its missing parts supplied by reference TRBV19 and TRBJ2-7, is DGGITQSPKYLFRKEGQNVTLSCEQNLNHDAMYWYRQDPGQGLRLIYYSQIVNDFQKGDIAEGYSVSREKKESFPLTVTSAQKNPTAFYLCASSIPGIGEQYFGPGTRLTVT.

The J gene is TRBJ2-1, the V gene TRBV6-5; 7 nucleotides line up with TRBD2. V was clipped by 6 bases and J by 12 bases; unmatched bases: 8. This CDR3 comprises 12 residues. In germline, CDR1 is MNHEY, CDR2 SVGAGI. This chain's CDR3 is CASSPGGLVQFF. DNA for the CDR3: TGTGCCAGCAGCCCGGGGGGTCTCGTGCAGTTCTTC.

This chain connects TRBV28 to TRBJ1-1; D unresolved. The CDR3 sequence is 15 residues long. V lost 4 bases and J 4 bases, leaving 16 bases between the germline ends. Per germline, CDR1 MDHEN and CDR2 SYDVKM. The CDR3: CASSSQEASGTEAFF. In nucleotides, the CDR3 is TGTGCCAGCAGTTCCCAAGAAGCATCGGGCACTGAAGCTTTCTTT. The whole variable domain, filled in from reference TRBV28 and TRBJ1-1, reads DVKVTQSSRYLVKRTGEKVFLECVQDMDHENMFWYRQDPGLGLRLIYFSYDVKMKEKGDIPEGYSVSREKKERFSLILESASTNQTSMYLCASSSQEASGTEAFFGQGTRLTVV.

V usage is TRBV11-3 and J usage is TRBJ2-3; D ambiguous. Trimming removed 3 bases at V and 5 bases at J, with 6 bases between. This CDR3 contains 12 residues. The germline V gene encodes CDR1 SGHNT and CDR2 YENEEA. The CDR3 reads CASSLFGDTQYF. The CDR3 coding sequence is TGTGCCAGCAGCTTGTTCGGAGATACGCAGTATTTT.

The chain joins TRBV7-8 to TRBJ2-3, with 7 bases matching TRBD2. Unmatched junction bases numbered 7, after V lost 3 bases and J lost 1 base. This CDR3 contains 16 residues. From germline, CDR1 is SGHVS and CDR2 FQNEAQ. CDR3 loop: CASSLRRGSGTDTQYF. The CDR3, as DNA: TGTGCCAGCAGCTTGCGTCGCGGGAGCGGCACAGATACGCAGTATTTT.

The chain couples TRBV5-4 to TRBJ2-4; 10 bases map to TRBD2. CDR3 length equals 15 residues. Losses at the gene ends were 0 bases for V and 7 bases for J; bases not matched to a gene: 4. Germline values: CDR1 SGHNT, CDR2 YYREEE (reference sequence). CDR3 protein: CASSLEGAGGNIQYF. The CDR3 region has the DNA TGTGCCAGCAGCTTGGAGGGAGCGGGGGGGAACATTCAGTACTTC.